Listed here is a single T cell receptor beta chain. CDR3 length equals 11 residues. The V and J ends lost 6 bases and 6 bases respectively, with 10 bases between them. Germline CDR1 is DFQATT and CDR2 is SNEGSKA (reference sequence). The data derive from a study of blood T cell repertoires in COVID-19. Study as a whole: There were acute and convalescent COVID-19 samples, and they came from the United States, Italy and Spain. T cells, B-cell-depleted T cells, or PBMCs provided the cDNA or gDNA that served as material.

The authors' processing: Reference gene primer amplification gave estimated nucleated cell counts. Libraries were prepared by immunoSEQ multiplex PCR; TCRdb keeps only in-frame clonotypes and omits some of them. That table supplies the V and J calls and clone size; D and trimming were determined from the DNA. Here the sample spans fewer than 130,000 clones, almost 80% being singletons. The genes are TRBV20-1 and TRBJ2-3; tentatively, D is TRBD1 (5 bases). The clonotype comes from an elderly woman with active or convalescent COVID-19. The source material was peripheral blood. The CDR3 is CSAPSGDTQYF. The CDR3 nucleotides are TGCAGTGCGCCTTCAGGGGATACGCAGTATTTT.